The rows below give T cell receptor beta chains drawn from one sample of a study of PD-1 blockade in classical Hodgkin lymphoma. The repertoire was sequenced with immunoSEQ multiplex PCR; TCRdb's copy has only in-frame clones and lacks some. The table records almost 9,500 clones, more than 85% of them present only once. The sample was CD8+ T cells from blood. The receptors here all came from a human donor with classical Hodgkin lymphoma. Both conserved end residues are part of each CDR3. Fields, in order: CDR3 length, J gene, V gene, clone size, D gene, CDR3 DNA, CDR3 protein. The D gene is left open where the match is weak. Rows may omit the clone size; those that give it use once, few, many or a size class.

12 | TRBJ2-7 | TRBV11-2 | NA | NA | TGTGCCAGCAGCTCGGGCGCCTACGAGCAGTACTTC | CASSSGAYEQYF
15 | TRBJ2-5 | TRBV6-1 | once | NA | TGTGCCAGCAGTGAAGTGGCAGGGCACCAAGAGACCCAGTACTTC | CASSEVAGHQETQYF
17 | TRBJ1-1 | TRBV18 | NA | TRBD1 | TGTGCCAGCTCACCCAGGGGGACCGATTATTTGAACACTGAAGCTTTCTTT | CASSPRGTDYLNTEAFF
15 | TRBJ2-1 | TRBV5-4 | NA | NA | TGTGCCAGCAGCTTCCCGAGGGGGTCCTACAATGAGCAGTTCTTC | CASSFPRGSYNEQFF
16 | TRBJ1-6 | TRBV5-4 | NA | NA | TGTGCCAGCAGCGGCCGGGACACTAGCAGGTATTCACCCCTCCACTTT | CASSGRDTSRYSPLHF
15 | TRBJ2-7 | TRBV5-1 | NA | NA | TGCGCCAGCAGCCCGGCTCAGGGTAGGGCGTACGAGCAGTACTTC | CASSPAQGRAYEQYF
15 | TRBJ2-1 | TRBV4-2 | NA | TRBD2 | TGTGCCAGCAGCCAGGGACTAGCGGGGGACAATGAGCAGTTCTTC | CASSQGLAGDNEQFF
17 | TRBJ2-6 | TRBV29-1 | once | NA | TGCAGCGTTGGCGGGACAGAGTCTCACTCTGGGGCCAACGTCCTGACTTTC | CSVGGTESHSGANVLTF
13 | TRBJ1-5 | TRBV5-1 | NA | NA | TGCGCCCTCCCCGGTGGGTCCGATCAGCCCCAGCATTTT | CALPGGSDQPQHF
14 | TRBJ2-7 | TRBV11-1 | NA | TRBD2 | TGTGCCAGCAGCTTTTGGACTAGCGGGGACGAGCAGTACTTC | CASSFWTSGDEQYF
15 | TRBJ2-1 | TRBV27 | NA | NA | TGTGCCAGCAGTTTATCCAGGTCAGCCTACAATGAGCAGTTCTTC | CASSLSRSAYNEQFF
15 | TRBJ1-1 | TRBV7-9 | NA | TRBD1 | TGTGCCAGCAGCTCGCTACAGGGGGCAGGCACTGAAGCTTTCTTT | CASSSLQGAGTEAFF
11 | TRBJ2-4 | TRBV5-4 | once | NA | TGTGCCAGCAGCTACCAAAACATTCAGTACTTC | CASSYQNIQYF
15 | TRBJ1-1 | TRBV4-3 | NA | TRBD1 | TGCGCCAGCAGCCAACGGACAGGGGGCGACACTGAAGCTTTCTTT | CASSQRTGGDTEAFF
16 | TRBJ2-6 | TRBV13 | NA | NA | TGTGCCAGCAGCTTTGGGTGGGGTGGAGGGGCCAACGTCCTGACTTTC | CASSFGWGGGANVLTF
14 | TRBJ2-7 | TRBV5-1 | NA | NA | TGCGCCAGCAGCTCATGGACGGGGACCTACGAGCAGTACTTC | CASSSWTGTYEQYF
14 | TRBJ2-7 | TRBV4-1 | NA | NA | TGCGCCAGCAGCCAAGAGGTGTATGGCTACGAGCAGTACTTC | CASSQEVYGYEQYF